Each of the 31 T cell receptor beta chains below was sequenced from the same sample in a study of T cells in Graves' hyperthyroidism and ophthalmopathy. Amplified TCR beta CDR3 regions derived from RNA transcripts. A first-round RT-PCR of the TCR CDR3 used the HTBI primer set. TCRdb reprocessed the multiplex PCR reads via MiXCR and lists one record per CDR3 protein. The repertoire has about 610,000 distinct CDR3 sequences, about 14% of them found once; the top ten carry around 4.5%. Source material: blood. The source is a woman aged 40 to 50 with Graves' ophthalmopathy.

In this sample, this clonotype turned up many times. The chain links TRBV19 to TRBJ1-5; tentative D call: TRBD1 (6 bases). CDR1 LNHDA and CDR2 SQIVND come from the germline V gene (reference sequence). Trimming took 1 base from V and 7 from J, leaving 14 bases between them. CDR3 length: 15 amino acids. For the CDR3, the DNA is TGTGCCAGTAGTATAGTTCGACAGGTAGGCCAGCCCCAGCATTTT. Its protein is CASSIVRQVGQPQHF.

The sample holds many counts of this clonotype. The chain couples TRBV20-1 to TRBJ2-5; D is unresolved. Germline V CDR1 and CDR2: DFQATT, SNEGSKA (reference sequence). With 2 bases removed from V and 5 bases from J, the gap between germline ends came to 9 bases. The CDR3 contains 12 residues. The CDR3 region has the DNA TGCAGTGCTAGAACGACACGGGAGACCCAGTACTTC. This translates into CSARTTRETQYF.

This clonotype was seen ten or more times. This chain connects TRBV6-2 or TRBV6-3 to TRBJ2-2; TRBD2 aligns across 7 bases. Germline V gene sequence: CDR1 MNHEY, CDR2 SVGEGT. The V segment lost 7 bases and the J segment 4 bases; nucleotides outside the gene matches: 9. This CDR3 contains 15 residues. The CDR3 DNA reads TGTGCCAGCACTGGCGGGAGAAGTTTCACCGGGGAGCTGTTTTTT. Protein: CASTGGRSFTGELFF.

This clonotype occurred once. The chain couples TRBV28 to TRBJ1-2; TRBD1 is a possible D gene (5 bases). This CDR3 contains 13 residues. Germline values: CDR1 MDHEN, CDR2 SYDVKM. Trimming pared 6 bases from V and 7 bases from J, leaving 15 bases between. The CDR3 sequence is CASSLRGTAGYTF. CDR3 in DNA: TGTGCCAGCAGCTTGAGGGGAACGGCTGGCTACACCTTC.

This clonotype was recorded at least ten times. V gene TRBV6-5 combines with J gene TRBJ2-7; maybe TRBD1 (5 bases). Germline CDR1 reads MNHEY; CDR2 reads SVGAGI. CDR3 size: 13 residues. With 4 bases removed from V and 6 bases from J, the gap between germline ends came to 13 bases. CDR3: CASSLHVTGEQYF. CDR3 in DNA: TGTGCCAGCAGTTTACACGTAACAGGCGAGCAGTACTTC.

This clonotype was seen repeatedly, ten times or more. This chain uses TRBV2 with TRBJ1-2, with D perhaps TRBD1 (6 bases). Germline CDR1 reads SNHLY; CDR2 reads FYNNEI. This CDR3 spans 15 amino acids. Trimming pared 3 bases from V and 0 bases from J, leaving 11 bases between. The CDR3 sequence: CASSETGLTNYGYTF. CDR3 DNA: TGTGCCAGCAGTGAGACAGGACTTACTAACTATGGCTACACCTTC. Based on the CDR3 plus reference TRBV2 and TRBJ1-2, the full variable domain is EPEVTQTPSHQVTQMGQEVILRCVPISNHLYFYWYRQILGQKVEFLVSFYNNEISEKSEIFDDQFSVERPDGSNFTLKIRSTKLEDSAMYFCASSETGLTNYGYTFGSGTRLTVV.

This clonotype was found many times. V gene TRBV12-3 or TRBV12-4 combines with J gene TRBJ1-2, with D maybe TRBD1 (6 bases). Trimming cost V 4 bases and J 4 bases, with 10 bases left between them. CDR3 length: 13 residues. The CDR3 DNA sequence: TGTGCCAGCAGTTGGGGGGCTGGCTATGGCTACACCTTC. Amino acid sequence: CASSWGAGYGYTF.

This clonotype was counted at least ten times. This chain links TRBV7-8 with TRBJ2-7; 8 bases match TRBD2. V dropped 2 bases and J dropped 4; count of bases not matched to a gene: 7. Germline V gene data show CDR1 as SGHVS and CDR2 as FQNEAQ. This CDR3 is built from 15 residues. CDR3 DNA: TGTGCCAGCAGCTTATTGGCTAGCGGGTGGTACGAGCAGTACTTC. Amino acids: CASSLLASGWYEQYF.

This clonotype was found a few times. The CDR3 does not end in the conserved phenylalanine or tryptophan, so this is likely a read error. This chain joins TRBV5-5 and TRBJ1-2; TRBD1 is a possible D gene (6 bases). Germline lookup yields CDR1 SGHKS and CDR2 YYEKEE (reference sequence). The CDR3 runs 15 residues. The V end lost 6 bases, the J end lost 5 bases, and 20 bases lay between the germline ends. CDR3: CASNSYSGAEYGYTS. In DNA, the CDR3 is TGTGCCAGCAACAGCTATTCGGGGGCAGAGTATGGCTACACCTCC.

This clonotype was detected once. CDR3 nucleotide sequence: TGTGCCAGCAGTCTTATTGGGGAGGGGCAGCCCCAGCATTTT. Protein: CASSLIGEGQPQHF. The chain combines TRBV28 with TRBJ1-5; D may be TRBD1 (5 bases). V was trimmed by 5 bases and J by 7 bases, leaving 15 bases between them. CDR3 size: 14 residues. Germline assignment: CDR1 MDHEN and CDR2 SYDVKM.

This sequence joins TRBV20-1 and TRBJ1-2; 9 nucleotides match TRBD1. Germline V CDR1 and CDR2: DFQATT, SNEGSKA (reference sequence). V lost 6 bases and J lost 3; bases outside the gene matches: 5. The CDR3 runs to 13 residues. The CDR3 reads CSARRQGDYGYTF. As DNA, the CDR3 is TGCAGTGCCAGGAGACAGGGGGACTATGGCTACACCTTC.

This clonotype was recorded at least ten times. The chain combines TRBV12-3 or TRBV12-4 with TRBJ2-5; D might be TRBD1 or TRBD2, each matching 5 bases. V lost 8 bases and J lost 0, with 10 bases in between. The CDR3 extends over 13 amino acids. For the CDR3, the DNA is TGTGCCAGCCGGGGCAGGAACCAAGAGACCCAGTACTTC. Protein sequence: CASRGRNQETQYF.

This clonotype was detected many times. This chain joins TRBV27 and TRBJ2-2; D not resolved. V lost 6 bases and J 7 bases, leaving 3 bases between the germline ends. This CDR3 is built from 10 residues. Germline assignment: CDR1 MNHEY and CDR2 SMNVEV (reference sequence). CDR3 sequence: CASRIGELFF. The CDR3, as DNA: TGTGCCAGCAGAATCGGGGAGCTGTTTTTT.

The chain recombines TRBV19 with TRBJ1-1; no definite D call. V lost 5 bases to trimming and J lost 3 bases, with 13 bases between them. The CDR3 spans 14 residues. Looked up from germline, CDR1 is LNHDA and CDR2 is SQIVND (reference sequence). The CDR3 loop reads CASSPRPGDTEAFF. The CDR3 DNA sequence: TGTGCCAGTAGTCCCCGGCCCGGGGACACTGAAGCTTTCTTT.

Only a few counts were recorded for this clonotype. The CDR3 DNA sequence: TGTGCCTGGAGCGGCGGGGAGGGTTTGGGGAATCAGCCCCAGCATTTT. It encodes CAWSGGEGLGNQPQHF. V is TRBV30 and J is TRBJ1-5, with D unresolved. V was trimmed by 3 bases and J by 4 bases, leaving 19 bases between them. Germline CDR1 reads GTSNPN; CDR2 reads SVGIG (reference sequence). The CDR3 sequence is 16 residues long.

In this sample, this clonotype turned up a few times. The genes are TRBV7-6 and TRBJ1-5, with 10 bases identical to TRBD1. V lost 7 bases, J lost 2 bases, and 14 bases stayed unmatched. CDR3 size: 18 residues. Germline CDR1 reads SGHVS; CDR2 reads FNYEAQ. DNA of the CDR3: TGTGCCAGCATGCGGGACAGGGGATTTGGTCTTGGCAATCAGCCCCAGCATTTT. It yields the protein CASMRDRGFGLGNQPQHF.

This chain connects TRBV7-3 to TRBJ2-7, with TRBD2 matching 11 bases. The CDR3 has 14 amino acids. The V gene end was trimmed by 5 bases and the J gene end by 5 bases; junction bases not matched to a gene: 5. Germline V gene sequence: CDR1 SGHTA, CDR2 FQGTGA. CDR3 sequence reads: CASSAGTSGNEQYF. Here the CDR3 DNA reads TGTGCCAGCAGCGCAGGGACTAGCGGCAACGAGCAGTACTTC.

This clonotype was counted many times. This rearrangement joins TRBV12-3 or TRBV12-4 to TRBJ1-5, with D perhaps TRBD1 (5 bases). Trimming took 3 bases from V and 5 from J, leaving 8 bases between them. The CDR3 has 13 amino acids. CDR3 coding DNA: TGTGCCAGCAGTTTGAACAGGTATCAGCCCCAGCATTTT. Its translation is CASSLNRYQPQHF.

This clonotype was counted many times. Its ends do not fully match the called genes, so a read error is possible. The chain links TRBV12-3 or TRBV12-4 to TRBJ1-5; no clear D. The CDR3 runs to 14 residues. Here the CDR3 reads CVSSRGRNNQPQHF. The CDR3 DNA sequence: TGTGTCAGCAGTCGTGGTCGGAACAATCAGCCCCAGCATTTT.

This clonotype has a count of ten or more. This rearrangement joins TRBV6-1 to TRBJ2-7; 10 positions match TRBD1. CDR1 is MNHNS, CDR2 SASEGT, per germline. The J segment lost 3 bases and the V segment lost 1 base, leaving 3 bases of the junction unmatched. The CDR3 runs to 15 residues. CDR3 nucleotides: TGTGCCAGCAGTGAAGAGGACAGGGGGGGCTACGAGCAGTACTTC. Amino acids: CASSEEDRGGYEQYF.

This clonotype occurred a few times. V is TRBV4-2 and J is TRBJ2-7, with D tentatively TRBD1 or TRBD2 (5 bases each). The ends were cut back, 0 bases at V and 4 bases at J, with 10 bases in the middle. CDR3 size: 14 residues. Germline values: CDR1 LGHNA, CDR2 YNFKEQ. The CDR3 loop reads CASSQEKGTYEQYF. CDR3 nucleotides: TGTGCCAGCAGCCAAGAGAAGGGGACGTACGAGCAGTACTTC.

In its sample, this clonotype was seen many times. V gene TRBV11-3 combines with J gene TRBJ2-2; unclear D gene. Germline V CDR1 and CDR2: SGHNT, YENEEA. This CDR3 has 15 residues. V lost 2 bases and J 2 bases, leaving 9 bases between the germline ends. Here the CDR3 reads CASSLRLTNTGELFF. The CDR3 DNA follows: TGTGCCAGCAGCTTAAGGCTAACTAACACCGGGGAGCTGTTTTTT.

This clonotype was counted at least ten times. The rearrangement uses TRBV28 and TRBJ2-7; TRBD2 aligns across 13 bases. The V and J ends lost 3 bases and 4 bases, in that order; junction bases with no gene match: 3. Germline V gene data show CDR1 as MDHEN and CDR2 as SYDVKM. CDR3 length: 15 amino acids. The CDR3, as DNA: TGTGCCAGCAGTTTTGGACTAGCGGGAGCTTACGAGCAGTACTTC. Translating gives CASSFGLAGAYEQYF. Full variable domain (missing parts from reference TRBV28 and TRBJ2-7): DVKVTQSSRYLVKRTGEKVFLECVQDMDHENMFWYRQDPGLGLRLIYFSYDVKMKEKGDIPEGYSVSREKKERFSLILESASTNQTSMYLCASSFGLAGAYEQYFGPGTRLTVT.

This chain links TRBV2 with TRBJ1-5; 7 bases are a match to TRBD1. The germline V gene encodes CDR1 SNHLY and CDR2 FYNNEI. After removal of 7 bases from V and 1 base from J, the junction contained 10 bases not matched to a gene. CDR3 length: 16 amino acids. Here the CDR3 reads CASKPTTTGSNQPQHF. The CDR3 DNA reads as TGTGCCAGCAAACCTACCACGACAGGGAGCAATCAGCCCCAGCATTTT.

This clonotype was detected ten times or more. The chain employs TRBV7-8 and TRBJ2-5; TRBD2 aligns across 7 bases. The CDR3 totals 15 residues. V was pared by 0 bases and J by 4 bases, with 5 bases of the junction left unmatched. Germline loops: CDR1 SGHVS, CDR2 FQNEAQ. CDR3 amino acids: CASSLAGGSTETQYF. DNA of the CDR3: TGTGCCAGCAGCTTAGCGGGCGGGAGTACAGAGACCCAGTACTTC.

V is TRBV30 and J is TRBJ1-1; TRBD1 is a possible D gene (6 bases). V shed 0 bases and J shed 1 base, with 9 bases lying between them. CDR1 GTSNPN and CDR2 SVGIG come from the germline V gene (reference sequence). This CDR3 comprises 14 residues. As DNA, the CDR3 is TGTGCCTGGAGTGTAGAAGGGGGGAACACTGAAGCTTTCTTT. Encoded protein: CAWSVEGGNTEAFF.

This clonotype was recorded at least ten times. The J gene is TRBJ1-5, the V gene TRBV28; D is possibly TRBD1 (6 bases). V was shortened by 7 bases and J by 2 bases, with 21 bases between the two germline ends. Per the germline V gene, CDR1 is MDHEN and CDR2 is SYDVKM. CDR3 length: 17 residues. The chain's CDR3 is CASTLGGGPIGNQPQHF. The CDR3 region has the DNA TGTGCCAGCACTCTGGGGGGGGGGCCGATTGGCAATCAGCCCCAGCATTTT. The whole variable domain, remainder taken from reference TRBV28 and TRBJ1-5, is DVKVTQSSRYLVKRTGEKVFLECVQDMDHENMFWYRQDPGLGLRLIYFSYDVKMKEKGDIPEGYSVSREKKERFSLILESASTNQTSMYLCASTLGGGPIGNQPQHFGDGTRLSIL.

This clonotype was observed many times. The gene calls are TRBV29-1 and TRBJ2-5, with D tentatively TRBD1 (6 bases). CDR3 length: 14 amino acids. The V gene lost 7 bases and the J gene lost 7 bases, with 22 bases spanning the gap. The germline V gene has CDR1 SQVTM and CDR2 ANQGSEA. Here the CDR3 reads CSALDGQSLGTQYF. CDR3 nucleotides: TGCAGCGCTCTTGATGGACAGTCCCTGGGGACCCAGTACTTC. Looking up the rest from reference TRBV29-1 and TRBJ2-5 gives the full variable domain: SAVISQKPSRDICQRGTSLTIQCQVDSQVTMMFWYRQQPGQSLTLIATANQGSEATYESGFVIDKFPISRPNLTFSTLTVSNMSPEDSSIYLCSALDGQSLGTQYFGPGTRLLVL.

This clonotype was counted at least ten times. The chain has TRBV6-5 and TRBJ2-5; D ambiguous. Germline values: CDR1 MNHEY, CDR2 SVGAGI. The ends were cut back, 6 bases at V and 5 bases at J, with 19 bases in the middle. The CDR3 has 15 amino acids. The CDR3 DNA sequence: TGTGCCAGCAGGCCGGGCCCCCTGACGCGGGAGACCCAGTACTTC. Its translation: CASRPGPLTRETQYF.

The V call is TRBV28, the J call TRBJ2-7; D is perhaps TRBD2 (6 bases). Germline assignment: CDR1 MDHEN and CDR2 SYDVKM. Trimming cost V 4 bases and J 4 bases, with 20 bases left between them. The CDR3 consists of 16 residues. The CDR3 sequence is CASSSPAREVTYEQYF. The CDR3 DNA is TGTGCCAGCAGTTCCCCAGCCAGGGAGGTTACGTACGAGCAGTACTTC.

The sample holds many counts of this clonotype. CDR3 loop: CASSPSGTHSYEQYF. The DNA for the CDR3 is TGTGCCAGCAGCCCTTCCGGGACACACTCCTACGAGCAGTACTTC. The chain employs TRBV28 and TRBJ2-7; the D gene is possibly TRBD1 (6 bases). Trimming took 6 bases from V and 0 from J, leaving 15 bases between them. Germline values: CDR1 MDHEN, CDR2 SYDVKM. The CDR3 is 15 residues long.